This TCR beta chain came from a study of T-cell reconstitution after alpha-beta-depleted transplantation in children. Germline V gene data show CDR1 as MDHEN and CDR2 as SYDVKM. The CDR3 extends over 14 amino acids. Trimming shortened V by 6 bases and J by 5 bases, and 14 bases separated the two germline ends. A TCRbeta library incorporating unique molecular identifiers was prepared. TCRdb reanalysed the PCR reads using MiXCR and keeps one entry per CDR3 protein. Here the sample spans tens of thousands of distinct CDR3 sequences, 44% being singletons. Specimen: PBMCs, mostly from graft donor cells, collected 360 days after TCRalphabeta/CD19-depleted stem cell transplant. The rearrangement uses TRBV28 and TRBJ1-5; D not certain. The sequence was collected from a male patient younger than 18 who had a stem cell transplant for acute lymphoblastic leukemia, so the T cells may come from the graft donor. CDR3 loop: CASSTSGGHQPQHF. The DNA of the CDR3 is TGTGCCAGCAGCACCTCGGGCGGGCATCAGCCCCAGCATTTT.